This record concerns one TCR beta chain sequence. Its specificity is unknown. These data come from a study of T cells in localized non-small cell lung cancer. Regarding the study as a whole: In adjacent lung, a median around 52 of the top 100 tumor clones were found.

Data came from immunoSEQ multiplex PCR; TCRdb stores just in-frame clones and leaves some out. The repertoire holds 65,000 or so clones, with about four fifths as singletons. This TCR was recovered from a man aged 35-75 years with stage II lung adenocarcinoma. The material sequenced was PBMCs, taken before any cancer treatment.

Here the CDR3 reads CAISEIADTGELFF. DNA for the CDR3: TGTGCCATCAGTGAGATAGCGGATACCGGGGAGCTGTTTTTT. The V call is TRBV10-3, the J call TRBJ2-2, with D maybe TRBD2 (6 bases). Looked up from germline, CDR1 is ENHRY and CDR2 is SYGVKD. V lost 2 bases to trimming and J lost 5 bases, with 9 bases between them. The CDR3 length is 14 residues.